These T cell receptor beta chains were read from a single sample in a study of cytomegalovirus exposure and HLA in healthy donors. Sequencing was performed with immunoSEQ multiplex PCR; in TCRdb, only in-frame clones are kept and a portion is missing. This listing includes about 170,000 clones. The material sequenced was PBMCs. Receptors were obtained from a woman aged 18-30 years in good health and CMV-seropositive. CDR3s include the opening cysteine and the closing phenylalanine or tryptophan. A D gene is named only where the DNA matches it firmly.

j_gene	v_gene	d_gene	CDR3nt	CDR3aa
TRBJ2-7	TRBV11-2	TRBD1	TGTGCCAGCAGCCGCCCGGGACAGGGCTACGAGCAGTACTTC	CASSRPGQGYEQYF
TRBJ1-5	TRBV4-2	-	TGTGCCAGCAGCCGGGAGACACGGGGCAATCAGCCCCAGCATTTT	CASSRETRGNQPQHF
TRBJ2-2	TRBV29-1	TRBD2	TGCAGCGTCAAACTAGCGGGGGGACTCACCGGGGAGCTGTTTTTT	CSVKLAGGLTGELFF
TRBJ1-4	TRBV10-3	-	TGTGCCGCCGCCCCGAGCAATGAAAAACTGTTTTTT	CAAAPSNEKLFF
TRBJ2-2	TRBV4-2	TRBD2	TGTGCCAGCAGCCAAGATGGACTAGCCCCTAACACCGGGGAGCTGTTTTTT	CASSQDGLAPNTGELFF
TRBJ1-6	TRBV6-5	TRBD1	TGTGCCAGCAGGGACAGGGCGGATTCACCCCTCCACTTT	CASRDRADSPLHF
TRBJ1-1	TRBV5-4	-	TGTGCCAGCAGCTTGGAGCTATCAGGGTACACTGAAGCTTTCTTT	CASSLELSGYTEAFF
TRBJ1-2	TRBV30	-	TGTGCCTGGAGTGTACAGCCGGCCGGCCGCTATGGCTACACCTTC	CAWSVQPAGRYGYTF
TRBJ2-7	TRBV19	TRBD1	TGTGCCAGTAGTATAATAGGGGGCGGCTACGAGCAGTACTTC	CASSIIGGGYEQYF
TRBJ2-7	TRBV11-2	TRBD2	TGTGCCAGCAGCTTGCGATCTGGGACTAGCCTTTACGAGCAGTACTTC	CASSLRSGTSLYEQYF
TRBJ1-1	TRBV7-9	TRBD1	TGTGCCAGCAGCTATTCAGGGGGCGGTTTCACTGAAGCTTTCTTT	CASSYSGGGFTEAFF
TRBJ2-5	TRBV6-1	TRBD1	TGTGCCAGCAAGGACAGGGGACAAGAGACCCAGTACTTC	CASKDRGQETQYF
TRBJ2-1	TRBV5-6	TRBD2	TGTGCCAGCAGCTTGGGGGAGGGGCAGTTCTTC	CASSLGEGQFF
TRBJ2-1	TRBV19	-	TGTGCCAGTAGTATAGAGGGCCGATACTCCTACAATGAGCAGTTCTTC	CASSIEGRYSYNEQFF
TRBJ2-3	TRBV5-1	TRBD2	TGCGCCAGCAGCTGGACTAGCGGGGGGGGGAGGGATACGCAGTATTTT	CASSWTSGGGRDTQYF
TRBJ2-5	TRBV2	-	TGTGCCAGCAGCGATTCAGGGGCTGAGACCCAGTACTTC	CASSDSGAETQYF
TRBJ2-1	TRBV7-6	-	TGTGCCAGCAGCTTAGTTGGTCAGGGGTTTAATGAGCAGTTCTTC	CASSLVGQGFNEQFF
TRBJ2-3	TRBV27	-	TGTGCCAGCAGTCGGCAGGTCTCCACAGATACGCAGTATTTT	CASSRQVSTDTQYF
TRBJ1-2	TRBV2	-	TGTGCCAGCAGTGAAAAAGCCTTTAACTATGGCTACACCTTC	CASSEKAFNYGYTF
TRBJ2-1	TRBV19	TRBD2	TGTGCCAGTAGTATCGGGACTAGCGGGAGGGATGAGCAGTTCTTC	CASSIGTSGRDEQFF
TRBJ1-6	TRBV6-5	-	TGTGCCAGCAGTCTCCAGACCTATAATTCACCCCTCCACTTT	CASSLQTYNSPLHF
TRBJ1-1	TRBV11-2	-	TGTGCCAGCAGCCATCAAGGGAGTAGGACTGAAGCTTTCTTT	CASSHQGSRTEAFF
TRBJ1-4	TRBV12-5	-	TGTGCTAGTGGTCCCGGGGCAACTAATGAAAAACTGTTTTTT	CASGPGATNEKLFF
TRBJ2-3	TRBV5-3	TRBD2	TGTGCCAGACGGACTAGTTCTTCAGATACGCAGTATTTT	CARRTSSSDTQYF
TRBJ1-2	TRBV18	TRBD1	TGTGCCAGCTCGCCTACGGGACAGGAAAGCTATGGCTACACCTTC	CASSPTGQESYGYTF
TRBJ2-5	TRBV2	-	TGTGCCAGCAGTGAAACCGAGCGGAGTTCCCAGTACTTC	CASSETERSSQYF
TRBJ2-3	TRBV9	-	TGTGCCAGCAGCTCGCGGGGACTGTTCCCAGATACGCAGTATTTT	CASSSRGLFPDTQYF
TRBJ2-3	TRBV7-8	TRBD2	TGTGCCAGCAGCTTACCGTTAGCGGGAGGGCGGGATACGCAGTATTTT	CASSLPLAGGRDTQYF
TRBJ1-5	TRBV14	-	TGTGCCAGCAGCTCCGTTCTGAGGGAAAGCAATCAGCCCCAGCATTTT	CASSSVLRESNQPQHF
TRBJ2-1	TRBV12-5	TRBD2	TGTGCTAGTGGTTTGGGACGGGGAGGGCCTAGGGACAATGAGCAGTTCTTC	CASGLGRGGPRDNEQFF
TRBJ2-2	TRBV10-3	-	TGTGCCATCAGCGGCCTAGGGCAGGGTGACACCGGGGAGCTGTTTTTT	CAISGLGQGDTGELFF
TRBJ1-5	TRBV7-8	TRBD1	TGTGCCAGCAGTCCGGGACAGCTCCTTGAGGATCAGCCCCAGCATTTT	CASSPGQLLEDQPQHF
TRBJ1-2	TRBV11-2	-	TGTGCCAGCAGCTTGGGGGGACGCTATGGCTACACCTTC	CASSLGGRYGYTF
TRBJ2-1	TRBV27	-	TGTGCCAGCAGTTCGTACAGTGAGCAGTTCTTC	CASSSYSEQFF
TRBJ2-2	TRBV14	-	TGTGCCAGCAGCCTGCAACCCGGGAGAGTCACCGGGGAGCTGTTTTTT	CASSLQPGRVTGELFF
TRBJ2-2	TRBV5-6	TRBD1	TGTGCCAGCAGCCCCAGGGGGCCGGACACCGGGGAGCTGTTTTTT	CASSPRGPDTGELFF
TRBJ2-3	TRBV2	-	TGTGCCAGCTCAGGCGTCACAGATACGCAGTATTTT	CASSGVTDTQYF
TRBJ2-7	TRBV10-3	TRBD2	TGTGCCATCAGGACCACTAGCGGGAGTAGCTACGAGCAGTACTTC	CAIRTTSGSSYEQYF
TRBJ2-5	TRBV6-5	-	TGTGCCAGCAGTGCCGCCGCCAGTGGGACCCAGTACTTC	CASSAAASGTQYF
TRBJ2-1	TRBV5-1	-	TGCGCCAGCAGCTTGGCTATGGGTGGAGGGCCACTCGCCAATGAGCAGTTCTTC	CASSLAMGGGPLANEQFF
TRBJ2-4	TRBV4-2	-	TGTGCCAGCAGCCAAGGCAGAGGACAGAAAAACATTCAGTACTTC	CASSQGRGQKNIQYF
TRBJ1-5	TRBV11-2	TRBD1	TGTGCCAGCAGCTTAGGGGACAGGGGAATTTATAGCAATCAGCCCCAGCATTTT	CASSLGDRGIYSNQPQHF
TRBJ2-7	TRBV10-3	TRBD1	TGTGCCATCAGTGAGGAGGGACAGGTGGGCTACGAGCAGTACTTC	CAISEEGQVGYEQYF
TRBJ2-7	TRBV5-4	TRBD2	TGTGCCAGCAGCTTTAGCGGGAGCACTTACGAGCAGTACTTC	CASSFSGSTYEQYF
TRBJ1-4	TRBV5-1	TRBD1	TGCGCCAGCAGCTTGGCCGGGACAGAATTCGGTGAAAAACTGTTTTTT	CASSLAGTEFGEKLFF